This is a list of T cell receptor beta chains from one sample in a study of T cells in localized non-small cell lung cancer. Assay: immunoSEQ multiplex PCR; the TCRdb copy retains only in-frame clones and omits some. The sample yields almost 40,000 clones, 75% to 85% seen once. This specimen was PBMCs, taken before any cancer treatment. The receptor source for this set is a woman aged 35 to 70 with stage II squamous cell lung carcinoma. The CDR3 runs from the conserved cysteine through the conserved F or W. The D gene is left open where the match is weak. Rows give clone size only sometimes, using once, few, many, or a class for an expanded clone.

abundance,j_gene,d_gene,len,v_gene,CDR3nt,CDR3aa
-,TRBJ2-5,-,16,TRBV28,TGTGCCAGCAGTTCGGTGGGATCGGGGCTTGGGGAGACCCAGTACTTC,CASSSVGSGLGETQYF
-,TRBJ2-1,-,16,TRBV7-8,TGTGCCAGCACCCCGCCTCGAACAGGGCGGGCTAATGAGCAGTTCTTC,CASTPPRTGRANEQFF
-,TRBJ2-1,-,13,TRBV19,TGTGCCAGTAGTATAGATCTGAGGACCAAGCAGTTCTTC,CASSIDLRTKQFF
-,TRBJ2-5,TRBD2,17,TRBV28,TGTGCGACACACGGGCCAAAAGGGCGGGAGGGCCGCGAGACCCAGTACTTC,CATHGPKGREGRETQYF
-,TRBJ1-2,-,12,TRBV5-1,TGCGCCAGCAGCTTGACAAACTATGGCTACACCTTC,CASSLTNYGYTF
-,TRBJ1-5,TRBD1,15,TRBV2,TGTGCCAGCTCCCTGGAAGGGACAGGGAATCAGCTCCAGCATTTT,CASSLEGTGNQLQHF
-,TRBJ2-5,-,14,TRBV11-2,TGTGCCAGCAGCTTAGCCTTGCAGGGCGAGACCCAGTACTTC,CASSLALQGETQYF
-,TRBJ2-6,-,12,TRBV18,TGTGCCAGCTCGCCCGGGGCCAACGTCCTGACTTTC,CASSPGANVLTF
once,TRBJ2-2,-,12,TRBV2,TGTGCCAGCAGATTCAACACCGGGGAGCTGTTTTTT,CASRFNTGELFF
-,TRBJ2-1,TRBD2,13,TRBV6-6,TGTGCCAGTCTAGCGGGGGGTGGGAATGAGCAGTTCTTC,CASLAGGGNEQFF
-,TRBJ2-2,-,17,TRBV5-1,TGCGCCAGCAGCTTGATCATGTTTGCGGCGAACACCGGGGAGCTGTTTTTT,CASSLIMFAANTGELFF
once,TRBJ2-1,-,13,TRBV11-1,TGTGCCAGCAGCTTGGAGTCGACCAATGAGCAGTTCTTC,CASSLESTNEQFF
-,TRBJ1-4,-,13,TRBV7-9,TGTGCCAGCAGCTTACCAACAGGAGAAAAACTGTTTTTT,CASSLPTGEKLFF
-,TRBJ2-2,-,14,TRBV27,TGTGCCAGTTCCCGCGGGCTAGGCACCGGGGAGCTGTTTTTT,CASSRGLGTGELFF
-,TRBJ1-2,-,14,TRBV18,TGTGCCAGCTCACCAAGGCAGGATAACTATGGCTACACCTTC,CASSPRQDNYGYTF
-,TRBJ1-1,TRBD1,14,TRBV5-4,TGTGCCAGCAGCTTGACAGGGGAGGACACTGAAGCTTTCTTT,CASSLTGEDTEAFF
-,TRBJ1-1,TRBD1,14,TRBV19,TGTGCCAGTAGTCTCGGACAGGGACAGACTGAAGCTTTCTTT,CASSLGQGQTEAFF
-,TRBJ1-3,-,12,TRBV28,TGTGCCTCCTGGGTTGCTGGAAACACCATATATTTT,CASWVAGNTIYF
-,TRBJ1-1,-,12,TRBV29-1,TGCAGCGTCCAACTATCGAACACTGAAGCTTTCTTT,CSVQLSNTEAFF
-,TRBJ1-5,TRBD1,15,TRBV19,TGTGCCAGTACGGCCCGAGGGACAGACAATCAGCCCCAGCATTTT,CASTARGTDNQPQHF
-,TRBJ2-5,-,16,TRBV27,TGTGCCAGCAGTTTAAGGGCAGGGTGGATCCAAGAGACCCAGTACTTC,CASSLRAGWIQETQYF
-,TRBJ1-5,TRBD1,17,TRBV25-1,TGTGCCAGCAGTGATGGGGGGTGGGACAGGGTCGATCAGCCCCAGCATTTT,CASSDGGWDRVDQPQHF
-,TRBJ1-1,-,18,TRBV18,TGTGCCAGCTCACCACTGCCACAGGGCTCGATGGGGAGCACTGAAGCTTTCTTT,CASSPLPQGSMGSTEAFF
-,TRBJ1-2,TRBD1,14,TRBV28,TGTGCCAGCAGCCCGGCACAGGGGAACTATGGCTACACCTTC,CASSPAQGNYGYTF
-,TRBJ1-1,-,13,TRBV6-5,TGTGCCAGCAGTTCCGCCTCTATGGGGGTGGCTTTCTTT,CASSSASMGVAFF